This T cell receptor beta chain was recorded in a study of T cell responses to AZD1222 COVID-19 vaccine. Method: immunoSEQ multiplex PCR; TCRdb's copy keeps in-frame clones and lacks some. This sample has more than 110,000 clones, with around nine tenths found just once. Worth noting for this clone: Its antigen is currently unknown.

Points from the study as a whole: Donors were chiefly white British, with a greater number of females, and clonal diversity was perhaps underestimated.

Germline V gene sequence: CDR1 SGHRS, CDR2 YFSETQ. The CDR3 runs 16 residues. Trimming shortened V by 4 bases and J by 6 bases, and 19 bases separated the two germline ends. The receptor was isolated from an adult in good health. The chain employs TRBV5-1 and TRBJ1-4; tentative D call: TRBD1 (6 bases). Sequences were derived from peripheral blood, sampled on day 0 of AZD1222 vaccination. For the CDR3, the DNA is TGCGCCAGCAGCGAACCCCTCAGGGGTCCCGATGAAAAACTGTTTTTT. Amino acids: CASSEPLRGPDEKLFF.